This paragraph covers one T cell receptor (beta chain) sequence. Its target is not known. J lost 3 bases, V lost 7 bases, and 14 bases had no gene match. The CDR3 runs 16 residues. CDR1 is SNHLY and CDR2 is FYNNEI in the germline V gene. This specimen belongs to a study of post-analysis software for immune sequencing data. General study points: Five or six TRBV segments, TRBV5-6, TRBV5-1 and TRBV20-1 among them, were found more frequent in patients than controls.

Prepared libraries of TCR beta cDNA carried unique molecular identifiers. Each batch of roughly 1 to 11 million T cells produced a few hundred thousand cDNA molecules. TCRdb reanalysed the PCR reads using MiXCR and keeps one entry per CDR3 protein. The sample lists fewer than 850,000 distinct CDR3 sequences; roughly 46% were seen once. The rearrangement uses TRBV2 and TRBJ1-2, with 7 positions matching TRBD1. Sequencing was done on a sample of blood. The receptor was derived from a girl aged 5-17 years with multiple sclerosis. CDR3 in amino acids: CASKGQSPSSDYGYTF. The CDR3, as DNA: TGTGCCAGCAAGGGACAGTCACCCAGCAGCGACTATGGCTACACCTTC.